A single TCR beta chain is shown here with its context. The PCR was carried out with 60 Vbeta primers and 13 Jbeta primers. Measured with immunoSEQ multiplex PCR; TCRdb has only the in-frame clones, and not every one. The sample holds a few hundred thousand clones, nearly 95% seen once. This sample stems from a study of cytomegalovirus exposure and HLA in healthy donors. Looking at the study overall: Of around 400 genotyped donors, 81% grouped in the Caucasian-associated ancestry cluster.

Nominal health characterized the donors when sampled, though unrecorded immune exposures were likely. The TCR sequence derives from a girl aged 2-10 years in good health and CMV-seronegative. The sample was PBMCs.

The CDR3 DNA reads TGTGCCAGCACCTGCGGGGGGCTTAGCAATCAGCCCCAGCATTTT. It yields the protein CASTCGGLSNQPQHF. This sequence joins TRBV21-1 and TRBJ1-5. TRBV21-1 counts as a pseudogene. This CDR3 has 15 residues.